The T cell receptor (beta chain) under discussion was sequenced for a study of beta chain features in type 1 diabetes. The overall study: All samples yielded about 100 million examined sorted cells.

Study-level results: Type 1 diabetes patients had fewer VDJ junction insertions and more deletions.

cDNA synthesis used the whole RNA isolate, giving expressed TCRB sequences. Average reads for naive, central memory and regulatory T cell samples were about 3.57 million. Sequencing was performed with immunoSEQ multiplex PCR; in TCRdb, only in-frame clones are kept and a portion is missing. This table has almost 250,000 clones, roughly 13% appearing once. Trimming removed 4 bases at V and 4 bases at J, with 17 bases between. The germline CDR1 and CDR2 sequences are SGHRS and YFSETQ. The CDR3 has 16 amino acids. Purity exceeding 95% was reached by all sorted populations. In regard to this clone: As yet, its antigen is unknown.

The clonotype originates from a woman between 40 and 50 years old in good health. Sequenced material: naive CD4+ T cells from blood. The gene calls are TRBV5-1 and TRBJ1-4; D remains unclear. CDR3 DNA sequence: TGCGCCAGCAGCATGGCTATCGGGGATCTTAATGAAAAACTGTTTTTT. Protein product: CASSMAIGDLNEKLFF.